This T cell receptor beta chain is from a study of T cell clones after liver transplantation. Germline V gene lookup returns CDR1 MNHNS and CDR2 SASEGT. This CDR3 contains 14 residues. V shed 1 base and J 7 bases; nucleotides not matched to a gene: 4. This table comes from immunoSEQ multiplex PCR, and its TCRdb copy is limited to in-frame clones, with some not included. The sample lists more than 95,000 clones, about 81% seen once, with 0.99% in the top ten. This clone has more than one count but fewer than ten. This chain connects TRBV6-1 to TRBJ2-5; 9 bases align to TRBD2. The material sequenced was CD4+ T cells from blood, taken before liver transplant. The sequence was collected from a human donor who received a liver transplant. CDR3 region: CASSEGGRVATQYF. CDR3 DNA sequence: TGTGCCAGCAGTGAAGGCGGGAGGGTAGCGACCCAGTACTTC.